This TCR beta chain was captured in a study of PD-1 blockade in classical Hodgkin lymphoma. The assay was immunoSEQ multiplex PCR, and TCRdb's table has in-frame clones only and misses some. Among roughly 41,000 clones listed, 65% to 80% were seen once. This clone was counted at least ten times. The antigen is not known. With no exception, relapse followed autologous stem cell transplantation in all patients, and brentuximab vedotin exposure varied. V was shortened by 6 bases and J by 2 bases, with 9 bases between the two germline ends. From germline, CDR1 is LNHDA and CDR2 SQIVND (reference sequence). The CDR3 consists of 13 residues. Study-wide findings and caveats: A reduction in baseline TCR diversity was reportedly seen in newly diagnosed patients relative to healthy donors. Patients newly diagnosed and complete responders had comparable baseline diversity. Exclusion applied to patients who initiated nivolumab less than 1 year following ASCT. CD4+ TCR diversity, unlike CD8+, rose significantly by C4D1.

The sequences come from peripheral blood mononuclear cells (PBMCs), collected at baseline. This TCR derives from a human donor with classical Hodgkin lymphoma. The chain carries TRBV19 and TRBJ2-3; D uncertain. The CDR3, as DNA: TGTGCCAGTAGGTTCCTCGCCACAGATACGCAGTATTTT. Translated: CASRFLATDTQYF. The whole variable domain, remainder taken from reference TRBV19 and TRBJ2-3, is DGGITQSPKYLFRKEGQNVTLSCEQNLNHDAMYWYRQDPGQGLRLIYYSQIVNDFQKGDIAEGYSVSREKKESFPLTVTSAQKNPTAFYLCASRFLATDTQYFGPGTRLTVL.